The entry that follows covers one T cell receptor (beta chain) sequence. This entry is derived from a study of T cell responses to AZD1222 COVID-19 vaccine. The assay was immunoSEQ multiplex PCR, and TCRdb's table has in-frame clones only and misses some. This table holds 200,000 or so clones, 87% found once. There are 15 residues in the CDR3. The germline V and J ends were trimmed by 7 bases and 4 bases, with 17 bases remaining between them. The V gene's germline CDR1 is MDHEN and CDR2 SYDVKM. V is TRBV28 and J is TRBJ1-5, with D perhaps matching TRBD1 (5 bases). Here the sequenced sample was peripheral blood, taken on day 0 of MenACWY control vaccination. The TCR sequence derives from an adult in good health. The CDR3 DNA is TGTGCCAGCAACCCATCGGGCCGGGGGAATCAGCCCCAGCATTTT. This encodes CASNPSGRGNQPQHF. Complete variable domain (other parts from reference TRBV28 and TRBJ1-5): DVKVTQSSRYLVKRTGEKVFLECVQDMDHENMFWYRQDPGLGLRLIYFSYDVKMKEKGDIPEGYSVSREKKERFSLILESASTNQTSMYLCASNPSGRGNQPQHFGDGTRLSIL.